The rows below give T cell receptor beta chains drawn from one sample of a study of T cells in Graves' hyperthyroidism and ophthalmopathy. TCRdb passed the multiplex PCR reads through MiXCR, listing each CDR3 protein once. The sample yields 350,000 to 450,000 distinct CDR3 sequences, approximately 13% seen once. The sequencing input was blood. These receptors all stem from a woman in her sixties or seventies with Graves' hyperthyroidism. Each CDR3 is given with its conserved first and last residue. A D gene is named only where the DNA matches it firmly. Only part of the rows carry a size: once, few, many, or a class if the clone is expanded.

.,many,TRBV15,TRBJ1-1,CATSRLSGLEAFF,TGTGCCACCAGCAGACTTTCAGGACTTGAAGCTTTCTTT
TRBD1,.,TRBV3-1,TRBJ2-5,CASSQGITGTGGETQYF,TGTGCCAGCAGCCAAGGGATCACCGGGACAGGGGGAGAGACCCAGTACTTC
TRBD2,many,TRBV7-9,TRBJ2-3,CASSSAGGRADTQYF,TGTGCCAGCAGCTCGGCGGGCGGGAGGGCAGATACGCAGTATTTT
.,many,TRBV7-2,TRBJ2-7,CASSGRTSSYEQYF,TGTGCCAGCAGCGGCCGGACCAGCTCCTACGAGCAGTACTTC
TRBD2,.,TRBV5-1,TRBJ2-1,CASSQRLAGGNEQFF,TGCGCCAGCAGCCAGAGACTAGCGGGAGGCAATGAGCAGTTCTTC
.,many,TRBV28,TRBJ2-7,CASSPLSIGPYEQYF,TGTGCCAGCAGCCCCCTATCTATAGGCCCCTACGAGCAGTACTTC
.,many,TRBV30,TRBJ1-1,CAWSQGAWDTEAFF,TGTGCCTGGAGTCAAGGGGCGTGGGACACTGAAGCTTTCTTT
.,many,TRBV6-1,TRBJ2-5,CASSPRGGPETQYF,TGTGCCAGCAGTCCCAGGGGAGGTCCGGAGACCCAGTACTTC
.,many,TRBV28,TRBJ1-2,CANYRTEYGYTF,TGTGCCAACTACCGGACAGAGTATGGCTACACCTTC
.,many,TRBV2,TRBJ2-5,CASNSDRQETQYF,TGTGCCAGCAACTCGGACCGACAAGAGACCCAGTACTTC
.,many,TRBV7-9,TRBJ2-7,CASSLDGQLGQYF,TGTGCCAGCAGCTTAGATGGGCAGCTTGGGCAGTACTTC
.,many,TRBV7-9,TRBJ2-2,CASSYPEQGRANTGELFF,TGTGCCAGCAGCTACCCTGAGCAGGGGCGAGCGAACACCGGGGAGCTGTTTTTT
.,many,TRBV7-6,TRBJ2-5,CASSLVYSKETQYF,TGTGCCAGCAGCTTAGTGTACTCAAAAGAGACCCAGTACTTC
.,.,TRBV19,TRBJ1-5,CASSRLQGQPQHF,TGTGCCAGCTCCCGCCTACAGGGTCAGCCCCAGCATTTT
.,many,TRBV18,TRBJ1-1,CASSPPILGPEAFF,TGTGCCAGCTCACCACCCATTCTTGGCCCCGAAGCTTTCTTT
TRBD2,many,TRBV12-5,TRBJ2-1,CASGPNSGRAVYEQFF,TGTGCTAGTGGTCCCAATAGCGGGAGGGCCGTATATGAGCAGTTCTTC
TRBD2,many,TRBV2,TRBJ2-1,CASGRRGRAYEQFF,TGTGCCAGCGGGAGGCGCGGGAGGGCTTATGAGCAGTTCTTC
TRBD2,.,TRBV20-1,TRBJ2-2,CSARPLGLAGFRGELFF,TGCAGTGCTAGGCCCCTAGGGCTAGCGGGGTTTAGAGGGGAGCTGTTTTTT
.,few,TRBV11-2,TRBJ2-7,CASSLTVYEQYF,TGTGCCAGCAGCTTGACAGTCTACGAGCAGTACTTC
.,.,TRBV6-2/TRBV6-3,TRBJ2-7,CASSGSLAYEQYF,TGTGCCAGCAGTGGCAGTCTCGCCTACGAGCAGTACTTC
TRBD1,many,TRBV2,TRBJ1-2,CASSTNYGTGDGYTF,TGTGCCAGCAGCACTAACTACGGGACAGGGGACGGCTACACCTTC
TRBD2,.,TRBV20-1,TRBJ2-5,CSASGRAPETQYF,TGCAGTGCAAGCGGGAGGGCCCCAGAGACCCAGTACTTC
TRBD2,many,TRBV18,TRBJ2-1,CASSPGTSGIFEQFF,TGTGCCAGCTCACCCGGGACTAGCGGGATATTTGAGCAGTTCTTC
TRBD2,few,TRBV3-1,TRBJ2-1,CASAGVARRGSYNEQFF,TGTGCCAGCGCGGGAGTAGCTCGGCGCGGCTCCTACAATGAGCAGTTCTTC
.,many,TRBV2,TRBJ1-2,CASSRQANYGYTF,TGTGCCAGCAGTCGACAGGCTAACTATGGCTACACCTTC
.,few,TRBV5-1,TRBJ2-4,CASSFLDRPAKNIQYF,TGCGCCAGCAGCTTCCTCGACAGACCAGCCAAAAACATTCAGTACTTC
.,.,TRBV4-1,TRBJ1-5,CASSPQENSNQPQHF,TGCGCCAGCAGCCCACAGGAAAATAGCAATCAGCCCCAGCATTTT
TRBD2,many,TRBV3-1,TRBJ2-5,CASSQGLAGGYSQETQYF,TGTGCCAGCAGCCAAGGGCTAGCGGGAGGCTATTCCCAAGAGACCCAGTACTTC
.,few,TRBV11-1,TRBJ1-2,CASSLSRDYGYTF,TGTGCCAGCAGCTTATCGAGGGACTATGGCTACACCTTC
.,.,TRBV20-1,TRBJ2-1,CSARPGDEQFF,TGCAGTGCTAGACCGGGGGATGAGCAGTTCTTC
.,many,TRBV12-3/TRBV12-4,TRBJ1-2,CASSLRRSTWGYTF,TGTGCCAGCAGTTTAAGGCGCAGCACGTGGGGCTACACCTTC
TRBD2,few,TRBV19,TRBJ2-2,CASSTSAGGELFF,TGTGCCAGTAGCACTAGCGCGGGCGGGGAGCTGTTTTTT
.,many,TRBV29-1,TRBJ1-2,CSVEMDNNLYGYTF,TGCAGCGTTGAAATGGACAACAACCTCTATGGCTACACCTTC
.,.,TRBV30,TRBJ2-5,CAWSPGLGETQYF,TGTGCCTGGAGTCCGGGACTTGGGGAGACCCAGTACTTC
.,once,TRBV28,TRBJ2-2,CASSSAGNTGELFF,TGTGCCAGCTCCTCTGCGGGGAACACCGGGGAGCTGTTTTTT
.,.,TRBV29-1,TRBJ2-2,CSVGHGTGELFF,TGCAGCGTTGGCCATGGCACCGGGGAGCTGTTTTTT
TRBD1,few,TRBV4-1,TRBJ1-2,CASSQDPSWGQSYGYTF,TGCGCCAGCAGCCAAGATCCCTCCTGGGGACAGTCCTATGGCTACACCTTC
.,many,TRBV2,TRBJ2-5,CASTTSVLAQETQYF,TGTGCCAGTACCACGTCGGTCCTAGCTCAAGAGACCCAGTACTTC
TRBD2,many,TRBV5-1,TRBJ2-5,CASSPLTSGQETQYF,TGCGCCAGCAGCCCACTGACTAGCGGGCAAGAGACCCAGTACTTC
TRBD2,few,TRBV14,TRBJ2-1,CASSQPHRASGREYNEQFF,TGTGCCAGCAGCCAACCCCACAGGGCTAGCGGGAGGGAATACAATGAGCAGTTCTTC
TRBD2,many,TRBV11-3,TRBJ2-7,CASSLGYDRLALGSYEQYF,TGTGCCAGCAGCTTAGGATACGACCGACTAGCTCTTGGGTCCTACGAGCAGTACTTC
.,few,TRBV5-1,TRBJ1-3,CASSDGTSGNTIYF,TGCGCCAGCAGCGACGGTACCTCTGGAAACACCATATATTTT
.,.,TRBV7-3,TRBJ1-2,CASSPLSGGGGYTF,TGTGCCAGCAGCCCCCTTTCCGGGGGCGGTGGCTACACCTTC
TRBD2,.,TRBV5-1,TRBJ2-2,CASSLAPLAGGSGELFF,TGCGCCAGCAGCTTGGCCCCGCTAGCGGGAGGATCCGGGGAGCTGTTTTTT
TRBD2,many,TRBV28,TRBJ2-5,CASSGGFGGGDF,TGTGCCAGCAGTGGCGGATTTGGCGGGGGAGACTTC
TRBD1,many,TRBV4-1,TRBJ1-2,CASSQGTGINYGYTF,TGCGCCAGCAGCCAAGGGACAGGGATTAACTATGGCTACACCTTC
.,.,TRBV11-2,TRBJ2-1,CASSLVGEREQFF,TGTGCCAGCAGCTTAGTTGGAGAGCGGGAGCAGTTCTTC